This T cell receptor (beta chain) is from a study of blood T cell repertoires in COVID-19 (dated by TCRdb to between 2020 and 2021). Describing the broader study: The collaborator samples originated in the United States, Italy and Spain and spanned the acute and convalescent phases of COVID-19. The dataset comprised deeply sampled blood TCRbeta repertoires from subjects exposed to, actively infected with, or recovered from COVID-19. The samples were drawn from the first 160 participants of the ongoing ImmuneRACE study and from 1,254 subjects provided by 6 global collaborators. Sample metadata almost always included a de-identified subject ID, COVID-19 status, age in years and sex. Where available, HLA class I and class II types were taken from metadata supplied by the sample provider and were not determined by assay-based typing. The prospective study material was composed of cDNA or gDNA derived from T cells, B-cell-depleted T cells, or PBMCs. The repertoires were released in a freely available public database meant as a resource for research on the immune response to SARS-CoV-2. The investigation overall reported the following: The amount of clinical and demographic metadata varied by source and participant and was provided uncurated.

Trimming removed 0 bases from V and 6 bases from J; the gene matches leave 5 bases unexplained. From cysteine to phenylalanine, the CDR3 is 16 amino acids long. The CDR3 DNA has 48 bases and is translated from base 1. CDR1 and CDR2, looked up from the germline V gene (reference sequence), are LNHNV and YYDKDF. The immunoSEQ Assay, a bias-controlled multiplex PCR, was used to amplify TCRbeta CDR3 regions from genomic DNA. Turning to the authors' computational methods: The number of nucleated cells in each sample was estimated by amplification of reference gene primers within the assay. Sequence reads were collapsed and filtered to measure the absolute abundance of every unique TCRbeta CDR3 rearrangement. For each sample, productive Simpson clonality was calculated by taking the square root of Simpson's diversity index across productive rearrangements. TCRdb mirrors the immuneACCESS table, restricted to in-frame sequences. Some clones are absent from its copies; in checked studies, under half trace to an unresolved V gene, and the reason for the others is unknown. That table gives V, J and clone size, and the DNA gave D and trimming. This sample holds about 40,000 clones; around 73% were observed only once. The leading ten clones occupy under 30% of the sample.

On this clone itself: The antigen it binds to is not known. Nothing much larger sits one base from this clone, and base qualities are not available.

The collaborating institutions used their own protocols to collect whole blood in K2EDTA tubes. For TCRbeta analysis, collaborators shipped samples in one of three forms: frozen whole blood, isolated PBMCs, or DNA extracted from either of those sample types. The source of this sequence is a woman aged 70-85 years with acute or convalescent COVID-19. The sample taken for sequencing was peripheral blood. This sequence uses TRBV15 and TRBJ2-1; TRBD2 aligns with 10 central bases. For the CDR3, the sequence is CATSRDYSGGFNEQFF. The base sequence is TGTGCCACCAGCAGAGATTATAGCGGGGGGTTCAATGAGCAGTTCTTC.